These 31 T cell receptor beta chains originate from one sample sequenced in a study of blood T cell repertoires in COVID-19 (dated by TCRdb to the early 2020s). Preparation of the library involved the immunoSEQ multiplex PCR assay. TCRdb carries this immuneACCESS record with in-frame sequences only. Its versions omit some clonotypes, under half of them owing to an unresolved V gene in the studies checked, with the rest unexplained. The table for this sample lists roughly 140,000 clones; over 65% of them were counted only once. Of the sample, around 2.1% falls within the top ten clones. The source material was peripheral blood. The origin of the receptors is a man between 65 and 85 years old with acute or convalescent COVID-19.

The J gene is TRBJ1-5, the V gene TRBV19, with TRBD1 identical over 9 bases. With 0 bases clipped from V and 8 bases from J, the junction kept 8 bases outside the gene matches. The CDR3 totals 16 residues. The V gene's germline CDR1 is LNHDA and CDR2 SQIVND (reference sequence). The CDR3 region is CASSIDGGQGIKPQHF. CDR3 nucleotides: TGTGCCAGTAGTATAGATGGGGGACAGGGTATCAAGCCCCAGCATTTT.

The chain is built from TRBV19 and TRBJ1-5, with 7 bases lining up with TRBD1. Per germline, CDR1 LNHDA and CDR2 SQIVND (reference sequence). The CDR3 contains 15 residues. Trimming cost V 10 bases and J 2 bases; bases outside gene matches: 11. CDR3 sequence: CATTGSSWGNQPQHF. CDR3 nucleotides: TGTGCCACGACAGGGTCCTCATGGGGCAATCAGCCCCAGCATTTT.

This rearrangement joins TRBV3-1 (or the pseudogene TRBV3-2) to TRBJ2-7, with TRBD2 matching 13 bases. V shed 4 bases, J shed 2 bases, and the junction held 2 bases outside the gene matches. The CDR3 has 15 amino acids. Germline-derived CDR1 and CDR2 are LGHDT and YNNKEL (reference sequence). The CDR3 DNA sequence: TGTGCCAGCAGCCCCGGACTAGCGGGAGCCTACGAGCAGTACTTC. Protein product: CASSPGLAGAYEQYF.

This clone was counted once. CDR3 sequence: CASSPSSDGGRAVYEQYF. The CDR3 DNA reads TGTGCCAGCAGTCCGTCTTCAGATGGCGGGAGGGCCGTATACGAGCAGTACTTC. The V gene is TRBV2, the J gene TRBJ2-7; 9 bases are shared with TRBD2. The trim removed 5 bases at V and 4 bases at J, leaving 18 bases unmatched. CDR1 and CDR2 from the germline V gene are SNHLY and FYNNEI. CDR3 length: 18 residues.

The V gene is TRBV25-1, the J gene TRBJ2-7; 8 nucleotides match TRBD2. The CDR3 runs 16 residues. J was trimmed by 0 bases and V by 1 base; bases with no gene match: 5. Germline V CDR1 and CDR2: MGHDK, SYGVNS. The CDR3 DNA reads TGTGCCAGCAGTGAATCCGAGACTAGCGTCTCCTACGAGCAGTACTTC. Translation gives CASSESETSVSYEQYF.

The J gene is TRBJ2-5, the V gene TRBV5-1; a weak D match, TRBD2 (5 bases). V lost 2 bases to trimming and J lost 5 bases, with 13 bases between them. CDR3 length equals 14 residues. CDR1 is SGHRS, CDR2 YFSETQ, per germline. The CDR3 loop reads CASSFGLLRETQYF. DNA for the CDR3: TGCGCCAGCAGCTTCGGACTGCTTAGGGAGACCCAGTACTTC.

This clone was counted a single time. V gene TRBV23-1 combines with J gene TRBJ2-4; 9 nucleotides match TRBD1. TRBV23-1 is classed as an ORF, of uncertain function. V shed 3 bases, J shed 5 bases, and the junction held 8 bases outside the gene matches. The CDR3 runs to 16 residues. The CDR3 is CASSQRDRVPQNIQYF. The DNA of the CDR3 is TGCGCCAGCAGTCAGAGGGACAGGGTCCCGCAAAACATTCAGTACTTC.

This sequence joins TRBV12-3 or TRBV12-4 and TRBJ2-2; a possible D gene is TRBD1 (6 bases). This CDR3 has 12 amino acids. V lost 5 bases and J 9 bases, leaving 10 bases between the germline ends. CDR3 region: CASSPGDRELFF. In DNA, the CDR3 is TGTGCCAGCAGTCCCGGGGACAGGGAGCTGTTTTTT.

The chain employs TRBV28 and TRBJ2-5; tentatively, D is TRBD1 (5 bases). Germline CDR1 MDHEN, CDR2 SYDVKM. V was trimmed by 8 bases and J by 4 bases, leaving 11 bases between them. The CDR3 extends over 12 amino acids. The CDR3 loop reads CASRQGRETQYF. In nucleotides, the CDR3 is TGTGCCAGCCGCCAGGGAAGAGAGACCCAGTACTTC.

V usage is TRBV19 and J usage is TRBJ1-4; D is ambiguous. Germline values: CDR1 LNHDA, CDR2 SQIVND (reference sequence). With 7 bases removed from V and 6 bases from J, the gap between germline ends came to 15 bases. The length of the CDR3 is 14 residues. DNA for the CDR3: TGTGCCAGTACCTTGACGGGATTTCATGAAAAACTGTTTTTT. Translated, it gives CASTLTGFHEKLFF.

This rearrangement joins TRBV12-3 or TRBV12-4 to TRBJ1-6; D might be TRBD1 (5 bases). The CDR3 has 12 amino acids. V shed 5 bases and J shed 10 bases, with 9 bases lying between them. The chain's CDR3 is CASSPGFSPLHF. For the CDR3, the DNA is TGTGCCAGCAGTCCAGGGTTCTCACCCCTCCACTTT.

The chain is built from TRBV7-9 and TRBJ2-2, with 7 bases fitting TRBD1. The CDR3 length is 15 residues. Germline V gives CDR1 SEHNR, CDR2 FQNEAQ (reference sequence). Germline trimming cut 5 bases from V and 6 bases from J; bases unmatched to any gene: 9. CDR3 DNA sequence: TGTGCCAGCAGCATAGGGGGCAGTGGATCCGGGGAGCTGTTTTTT. This sequence encodes CASSIGGSGSGELFF.

This chain links TRBV7-8 with TRBJ2-7; 13 nucleotides agree with TRBD2. CDR3 length: 18 amino acids. Trimming took 0 bases from V and 2 from J; bases not matched to a gene: 7. The V gene's germline CDR1 is SGHVS and CDR2 FQNEAQ. CDR3 bases: TGTGCCAGCAGCTTAGCGGGACCCGGGACTAGCGGGACCTACGAGCAGTACTTC. This sequence encodes CASSLAGPGTSGTYEQYF. The whole variable domain, remainder taken from reference TRBV7-8 and TRBJ2-7, is GAGVSQSPRYKVAKRGQDVALRCDPISGHVSLFWYQQALGQGPEFLTYFQNEAQLDKSGLPSDRFFAERPEGSVSTLKIQRTQQEDSAVYLCASSLAGPGTSGTYEQYFGPGTRLTVT.

The chain has TRBV19 and TRBJ1-5; 8 bases match TRBD1. Losses at the gene ends were 3 bases for V and 7 bases for J; bases not matched to a gene: 11. This CDR3 is built from 16 residues. CDR1 and CDR2 (germline): LNHDA, SQIVND (reference sequence). Here the CDR3 reads CASSIPLGTGTQPQHF. In DNA form, the CDR3 reads TGTGCCAGTAGTATCCCCCTGGGGACAGGAACCCAGCCCCAGCATTTT.

The rearrangement joins TRBV4-1 to TRBJ1-3, with D possibly TRBD1 on 5 matching bases. V was trimmed by 4 bases and J by 8 bases, leaving 18 bases between them. From germline, CDR1 is MGHRA and CDR2 YSYEKL. CDR3 length: 15 residues. The DNA for the CDR3 is TGCGCCAGCAGCCTTGGACGGACACCGGGAGACACCATATATTTT. Protein sequence: CASSLGRTPGDTIYF.

The rearrangement uses TRBV3-1 (or the pseudogene TRBV3-2) and TRBJ2-2; 8 bases align to TRBD2. The germline V gene has CDR1 LGHDT and CDR2 YNNKEL (reference sequence). Trimming cost V 4 bases and J 3 bases; bases outside gene matches: 16. The length of the CDR3 is 19 residues. This chain's CDR3 is CASSPWGGSGGGYTGELFF. The CDR3 DNA reads TGTGCCAGCAGCCCGTGGGGAGGGAGCGGGGGCGGTTACACCGGGGAGCTGTTTTTT.

The chain recombines TRBV5-1 with TRBJ2-2; D might be TRBD1 (6 bases). Germline V CDR1 and CDR2: SGHRS, YFSETQ. Deletions cut 3 bases from V and 5 bases from J, with 11 bases between. The CDR3 consists of 14 residues. CDR3 sequence reads: CASSSGAGTGELFF. The CDR3, as DNA: TGCGCCAGCAGCTCAGGGGCTGGGACCGGGGAGCTGTTTTTT.

The chain uses TRBV24-1 and TRBJ1-4; TRBD1 agrees at 10 bases. V trimming: 3 bases; J trimming: 3 bases; junction bases outside the gene matches: 0. Germline V gives CDR1 KGHDR, CDR2 SFDVKD. This CDR3 has 15 amino acids. This CDR3 is CATSDGQGANEKLFF. In nucleotides, the CDR3 is TGTGCCACCAGTGATGGACAGGGGGCTAATGAAAAACTGTTTTTT.

The chain combines TRBV29-1 with TRBJ2-2, with 8 bases identical to TRBD1. Trimming took 7 bases from V and 5 from J; bases not matched to a gene: 9. The CDR3 runs to 14 residues. Germline lookup yields CDR1 SQVTM and CDR2 ANQGSEA. The CDR3 is CSGGDRGSTGELFF. The CDR3 DNA follows: TGCAGCGGTGGAGACAGGGGTTCGACCGGGGAGCTGTTTTTT.

This chain links TRBV24-1 with TRBJ2-5, with D possibly being TRBD2 (6 bases). V was trimmed by 2 bases and J by 5 bases, leaving 11 bases between them. The CDR3 has 14 amino acids. Per germline, CDR1 KGHDR and CDR2 SFDVKD. Here the CDR3 DNA reads TGTGCCACCAGTGATTGGGAGGCGGGGGAGACCCAGTACTTC. This gives the protein CATSDWEAGETQYF.

This clone was counted only a few times. The CDR3 here is CSVGPASSYEQFF. CDR3 sequence (DNA): TGCAGCGTTGGCCCGGCTAGTTCCTATGAGCAGTTCTTC. The chain carries TRBV29-1 and TRBJ2-1; D is unclear. The germline CDR1 and CDR2 sequences are SQVTM and ANQGSEA. Trimming removed 4 bases from V and 8 bases from J, with 15 bases in between. This CDR3 is 13 amino acids long.

The rearrangement uses TRBV7-6 and TRBJ2-1; D is undetermined. V was pared by 4 bases and J by 15 bases, with 7 bases between. Germline V lookup: CDR1 SGHVS, CDR2 FNYEAQ. This CDR3 contains 9 residues. The CDR3 reads CASSSLGFF. CDR3 DNA: TGTGCCAGCAGCTCGCTCGGGTTCTTC.

The chain employs TRBV5-1 and TRBJ1-2; D is unresolved. This CDR3 is 14 amino acids long. Germline CDR1 and CDR2: SGHRS and YFSETQ. V was cut by 3 bases and J by 0 bases, with 9 bases left in between. Written as DNA, the CDR3 is TGCGCCAGCAGCTCGGCGGAAGCTAACTATGGCTACACCTTC. Amino acids: CASSSAEANYGYTF.

The chain recombines TRBV2 with TRBJ2-7, with 7 positions matching TRBD1. The J segment lost 3 bases and the V segment lost 6 bases, leaving 5 bases of the junction unmatched. The CDR3 contains 13 residues. Germline assignment: CDR1 SNHLY and CDR2 FYNNEI. The CDR3 loop reads CASRWTGNYEQYF. The CDR3 DNA sequence: TGTGCCAGCAGATGGACAGGAAACTACGAGCAGTACTTC.

This sequence joins TRBV7-8 and TRBJ1-6; the match to TRBD1 covers 10 bases. This CDR3 spans 15 amino acids. Germline assignment: CDR1 SGHVS and CDR2 FQNEAQ. V was clipped by 5 bases and J by 9 bases; unmatched bases: 7. The CDR3 bases are TGTGCCAGCAGCCGTACCGGGACAGGGGTTTCACCCCTCCACTTT. It yields the protein CASSRTGTGVSPLHF. Full variable domain (remainder filled in from reference TRBV7-8 and TRBJ1-6): GAGVSQSPRYKVAKRGQDVALRCDPISGHVSLFWYQQALGQGPEFLTYFQNEAQLDKSGLPSDRFFAERPEGSVSTLKIQRTQQEDSAVYLCASSRTGTGVSPLHFGNGTRLTVT.

Worth noting for this clone: The sample contains more than one DNA sequence encoding this CDR3. The J gene is TRBJ1-1, the V gene TRBV18, with D unresolved. The CDR3 has 12 amino acids. With 5 bases removed from V and 0 bases from J, the gap between germline ends came to 4 bases. Germline V CDR1 and CDR2: KGHSH, LQKENI. The CDR3 here is CASSSVNTEAFF. The CDR3 nucleotides are TGTGCCAGCTCATCAGTGAACACTGAAGCTTTCTTT.

The rearrangement joins TRBV7-9 to TRBJ2-3; TRBD2 is a possible D gene (7 bases). The germline gives CDR1 SEHNR, CDR2 FQNEAQ (reference sequence). This CDR3 has 15 residues. V lost 3 bases, J lost 1 base, and 11 bases lay in between. The CDR3 nucleotides are TGTGCCAGCAGCTTCGGGGGGCCGGGCACAGATACGCAGTATTTT. This codes for CASSFGGPGTDTQYF.

This clone was recorded only once. The V and J genes are TRBV19 and TRBJ2-2; maybe TRBD1 (6 bases). Trimming took off 2 bases at V and 5 bases at J, with 12 bases between the two ends. The length of the CDR3 is 15 residues. CDR1 LNHDA and CDR2 SQIVND come from the germline V gene (reference sequence). In DNA, the CDR3 is TGTGCCAGTAGTATAATGGGGGCGCGGACCGGGGAGCTGTTTTTT. This sequence encodes CASSIMGARTGELFF.

V is TRBV2 and J is TRBJ1-1, with 9 nucleotides matching TRBD1. The CDR3 is 14 residues long. Germline CDR1 SNHLY, CDR2 FYNNEI. V gave up 5 bases and J gave up 5 bases; unmatched junction bases: 6. The CDR3 region is CASSLTGGRTEAFF. The CDR3 nucleotides read TGTGCCAGCAGTTTGACAGGGGGTCGAACTGAAGCTTTCTTT.

This chain connects TRBV6-5 to TRBJ1-2; 7 bases align to TRBD1. Germline lookup yields CDR1 MNHEY and CDR2 SVGAGI. Germline trimming cut 4 bases from V and 4 bases from J; bases unmatched to any gene: 12. The CDR3 is made up of 16 amino acids. The CDR3 loop reads CASSSAGGTVVYGYTF. The CDR3 region has the DNA TGTGCCAGCAGTTCAGCGGGAGGGACAGTGGTCTATGGCTACACCTTC.

The V and J genes are TRBV5-4 and TRBJ2-5; D is possibly TRBD1 (6 bases). The germline V gene has CDR1 SGHNT and CDR2 YYREEE (reference sequence). V lost 4 bases to trimming and J lost 1 base, with 11 bases between them. This CDR3 is built from 14 residues. The CDR3 DNA sequence: TGTGCCAGCAGCATACCAGGGGTCCAAGAGACCCAGTACTTC. It yields the protein CASSIPGVQETQYF.